The rows below give T cell receptor beta chains drawn from one sample of a study of molecular identifiers for immune sequencing clone quantification. TCRdb redid the calling of the PCR reads with MiXCR, one entry per CDR3 protein. The table has 600,000 to 650,000 distinct CDR3 sequences, about 20% seen once. Material for sequencing was naive CD8+ T cells from blood, with Jurkat cell RNA spiked in. The source of these receptors is a human donor in good health. Some libraries in this study had Jurkat cell RNA spiked in. CDR3s include the opening cysteine and the closing phenylalanine or tryptophan. A D gene is named only where the DNA matches it firmly. Some rows mark clone size as missing; the rest say once, few, many or name a class of expanded clone.

TRBV12-3/TRBV12-4	TRBJ1-3	TRBD1	.	TGTGCCAGCAGGGAAGGAAAACAGGACAGGTCTTTT	CASREGKQDRSF
TRBV5-1	TRBJ2-7	TRBD2	many	TGCGCCAGCAGCGCCGGACAGGGAGATCCACTAGCGGGAGTTTACGAGCAGTACTTC	CASSAGQGDPLAGVYEQYF
TRBV7-9	TRBJ2-3	.	many	TGTGCCAGCAGCTTAGTCCCGGAGCTCACAGATACGCAGTATTTT	CASSLVPELTDTQYF
TRBV27	TRBJ2-7	.	few	TGTGCCAGCAGTTTATCAGGACACTCCTACGAGCAGTACTTC	CASSLSGHSYEQYF
TRBV12-5	TRBJ1-3	.	many	TGTGCTAGTGGTTGGCCCGCAACCCGGACGCACCGAAACACCATATATTTT	CASGWPATRTHRNTIYF
TRBV6-6	TRBJ1-5	.	many	TGTGCCAGCGCCTCCCTCGGATATAGCAATCAGCCCCAGCATTTT	CASASLGYSNQPQHF
TRBV27	TRBJ1-5	TRBD1	many	TGTGCCAGCAGTCCCATCGGACAGGGTAGTCAGCCCCAGCATTTT	CASSPIGQGSQPQHF
TRBV19	TRBJ1-3	.	.	TGTGCCAGTAGTATGTGGGGCTCTGGAAACACCATATATTTT	CASSMWGSGNTIYF
TRBV14	TRBJ2-7	.	.	TGTGCCAGCAGCCAAGGGACGGTCGTGCTTGGCTACGAGCAGTACTTC	CASSQGTVVLGYEQYF
TRBV2	TRBJ2-3	.	many	TGTGCCAGCAGTGAAGCTTTTGGGGGACTAGGGGGCATTTTCACAGATACGCAGTATTTT	CASSEAFGGLGGIFTDTQYF
TRBV13	TRBJ2-5	.	many	TGTGCCAGCAGCTTAGTGGCTCAGGGACAAGAGACCCAGTACTTC	CASSLVAQGQETQYF
TRBV27	TRBJ1-1	.	many	TGTGCCAGCAGTTTGTCCGGGGAAGCCACTGAAGCTTTCTTT	CASSLSGEATEAFF
TRBV7-2	TRBJ1-2	TRBD1	many	TGTGCCAGCAGCTTAGACGTAAGGGACAGGGGGAGCATCTATGGCTACACCTTC	CASSLDVRDRGSIYGYTF
TRBV19	TRBJ2-1	.	few	TGTGCCAGTAGTATAGTCTCAGCGGGCAATGAGCAGTTCTTC	CASSIVSAGNEQFF
TRBV19	TRBJ1-5	TRBD1	few	TGTGCCAATCCGAACCCTCAGGGACAGGCGAAAGATGGCAATCAGCCCCAGCATTTT	CANPNPQGQAKDGNQPQHF
TRBV7-9	TRBJ2-7	.	many	TGTGCCAGCAGCCCCAAACAGGGTTACGAGCAGTACTTC	CASSPKQGYEQYF
TRBV19	TRBJ1-2	.	many	TGTGCCAGTAGTATCGAGAGAGACTATGGCTACACCTTC	CASSIERDYGYTF
TRBV9	TRBJ2-3	.	many	TGTGCCAGCAGCGCCCTCTTCACAGATACGCAGTATTTT	CASSALFTDTQYF
TRBV29-1	TRBJ2-3	.	many	TGCAGCGTTGACGATACAGATACGCAGTATTTT	CSVDDTDTQYF
TRBV10-2	TRBJ2-7	.	.	TGCGCCAGCGGGGGCCCCGAGCAGTACTTC	CASGGPEQYF
TRBV20-1	TRBJ1-2	.	.	TGCAGTGCTAGAGCTCAGAACTGGTATGGCTACACCTTC	CSARAQNWYGYTF
TRBV5-1	TRBJ2-5	TRBD1	many	TGCGCCAGCAGCTTGACTTTGGACAGGGAGACCCAGTACTTC	CASSLTLDRETQYF
TRBV5-4	TRBJ2-1	.	few	TGTGCCAGCAGCTTGTCGGCCAACAATGAGCAGTTCTTC	CASSLSANNEQFF
TRBV20-1	TRBJ2-7	.	many	TGCAGTGCTAGAGCCGAGCCCCCCTACGAGCAGTACTTC	CSARAEPPYEQYF
TRBV30	TRBJ1-1	.	many	TGTGCCTGGGAACCGTTCCTAGGGGACACTGAAGCTTTCTTT	CAWEPFLGDTEAFF
TRBV20-1	TRBJ2-3	.	many	TGCAGTGCTAGAGATACGACAACGGCTGAAGATACGCAGTATTTT	CSARDTTTAEDTQYF
TRBV27	TRBJ1-5	TRBD1	.	TGTGCCAGCAGTTCGAGTACAGGGGGCAATCAGCCCCAGCATTTT	CASSSSTGGNQPQHF
TRBV7-2	TRBJ2-1	TRBD2	.	TGTGCCAGCAGCTTAGTTGCGGGAGGCTGGTACAATGAGCAGTTCTTC	CASSLVAGGWYNEQFF
TRBV7-9	TRBJ1-1	TRBD1	many	TGTGCCAGCAGCCAACAGGGGCGCACTGAAGCTTTCTTT	CASSQQGRTEAFF
TRBV28	TRBJ2-7	.	.	TGTGCCAGCAGTTTCGCAGGCACGGGCTGCGAGCAGTACTTC	CASSFAGTGCEQYF
TRBV29-1	TRBJ2-7	.	few	.	CSVASGSLYEQHF